These 20 T cell receptor beta chains originate from one sample sequenced in a study of T cell responses to AZD1222 COVID-19 vaccine. The assay was immunoSEQ multiplex PCR, and TCRdb's table has in-frame clones only and misses some. The repertoire holds roughly 190,000 clones, with approximately 92% as singletons. This material consisted of peripheral blood, taken on day 0 of AZD1222 vaccination. All receptors come from an adult in good health.

The chain has TRBV15 and TRBJ1-1; 11 bases are a match to TRBD1. The CDR3 has 16 residues. J lost 4 bases, V lost 5 bases, and 9 bases had no gene match. CDR1 and CDR2 (germline): LNHNV, YYDKDF (reference sequence). CDR3 in DNA: TGTGCCACCAGCGGGCTGTGGGGACAGGGGGTCACTGAAGCTTTCTTT. It encodes CATSGLWGQGVTEAFF.

The chain employs TRBV3-1 (or the pseudogene TRBV3-2) and TRBJ2-1, with D possibly being TRBD1 or TRBD2 (5 bases each). V was shortened by 2 bases and J by 7 bases, with 18 bases between the two germline ends. Germline values: CDR1 LGHDT, CDR2 YNNKEL (reference sequence). CDR3 length equals 16 residues. CDR3 sequence (DNA): TGTGCCAGCAGCCAAAAGTGGGACCTCCCCGGGAATGAGCAGTTCTTC. Translating gives CASSQKWDLPGNEQFF.

The V call is TRBV10-2, the J call TRBJ1-3, with 8 bases fitting TRBD1. Germline V gene data show CDR1 as WSHSY and CDR2 as SAAADI. Losses at the gene ends were 5 bases for V and 4 bases for J; bases not matched to a gene: 1. The CDR3 runs 13 residues. The CDR3 bases are TGCGCCAGCAGTTGGGACAGGGGAAACACCATATATTTT. Its protein is CASSWDRGNTIYF.

This clone occurred once. The chain recombines TRBV10-3 with TRBJ2-2; D is possibly TRBD1 (5 bases). V lost 6 bases to trimming and J lost 0 bases, with 11 bases between them. The CDR3 length is 15 residues. Germline-derived CDR1 and CDR2 are ENHRY and SYGVKD. CDR3 residues: CAIRSTAPNTGELFF. The DNA of the CDR3 is TGTGCCATCAGATCGACAGCCCCGAACACCGGGGAGCTGTTTTTT.

The rearrangement uses TRBV30 and TRBJ2-7, with TRBD2 matching 11 bases. The length of the CDR3 is 14 residues. In germline, CDR1 is GTSNPN, CDR2 SVGIG (reference sequence). With V trimmed by 5 bases and J by 7 bases, 10 bases remained unmatched. CDR3 coding DNA: TGTGCCTGGGCACTAGCGGGGGCGGTAGGGGAGCAGTACTTC. Translating gives CAWALAGAVGEQYF.

The chain recombines TRBV2 with TRBJ1-5; TRBD1 might be the D (5 bases). Trimming took 4 bases from V and 8 from J, leaving 9 bases between them. This CDR3 comprises 12 residues. Germline loops: CDR1 SNHLY, CDR2 FYNNEI. CDR3 sequence (DNA): TGTGCCAGCAGTGGCAGGGTCGAGCCCCAGCATTTT. This encodes CASSGRVEPQHF.

The chain recombines TRBV10-3 with TRBJ2-7; the match to TRBD1 covers 9 bases. V shed 2 bases and J 0 bases; nucleotides not matched to a gene: 5. In germline, CDR1 is ENHRY, CDR2 SYGVKD. CDR3 length: 16 amino acids. DNA of the CDR3: TGTGCCATCAGTGAGATCTGGACAGGGGACTCCTACGAGCAGTACTTC. It is translated as CAISEIWTGDSYEQYF.

The DNA for the CDR3 is TGTGCCAGCAGCCGAGATAGCGGGGAGGAGACCCAGTACTTC. It specifies CASSRDSGEETQYF. The V and J genes are TRBV11-3 and TRBJ2-5; 8 bases fit TRBD2. The junction had 7 bases not matched to a gene; V was cut back by 5 bases and J by 5 bases. The CDR3 covers 14 residues. Germline assignment: CDR1 SGHNT and CDR2 YENEEA.

The genes are TRBV7-9 and TRBJ1-1; no firm D call. Trimming removed 3 bases from V and 4 bases from J, with 6 bases in between. The CDR3 loop spans 12 amino acids. Per germline, CDR1 SEHNR and CDR2 FQNEAQ (reference sequence). CDR3 protein: CASSLLSTEAFF. CDR3 nucleotide sequence: TGTGCCAGCAGCTTGCTCTCCACTGAAGCTTTCTTT.

The chain uses TRBV12-3 or TRBV12-4 and TRBJ1-2; D remains unclear. The V end was cut by 6 bases, the J end by 8 bases, with 16 bases between. The CDR3 spans 13 residues. CDR3 amino acids: CASSGPLNGGYTF. Written as DNA, the CDR3 is TGTGCCAGCAGCGGGCCCTTGAACGGGGGCTACACCTTC.

The V call is TRBV11-2, the J call TRBJ1-2; 8 nucleotides align to TRBD1. J gave up 0 bases and V 1 base, and 10 bases lay outside the gene matches. Germline V gene lookup returns CDR1 SGHAT and CDR2 FQNNGV. The CDR3 is made up of 18 amino acids. For the CDR3, the DNA is TGTGCCAGCAGCTTAGGCCCCCTTCTGGACAGGGCTAACTATGGCTACACCTTC. Its protein product is CASSLGPLLDRANYGYTF.

This chain connects TRBV5-1 to TRBJ2-7, with TRBD2 identical over 11 bases. V trimming: 6 bases; J trimming: 4 bases; junction bases outside the gene matches: 3. CDR3 length: 13 residues. Germline loops: CDR1 SGHRS, CDR2 YFSETQ. CDR3: CASKTSGAYEQYF. For the CDR3, the DNA is TGCGCCAGCAAGACTAGCGGGGCGTACGAGCAGTACTTC.

This clone came up once. The chain recombines TRBV19 with TRBJ1-2; TRBD1 might be the D (6 bases). CDR1 is LNHDA, CDR2 SQIVND, per germline (reference sequence). The CDR3 loop spans 17 amino acids. Trimming removed 8 bases from V and 1 base from J, with 23 bases in between. CDR3 sequence reads: CASSEGGRIPYNYGYTF. Here the CDR3 DNA reads TGTGCCAGTTCAGAGGGGGGGCGCATTCCTTATAACTATGGCTACACCTTC.

The J gene is TRBJ1-6, the V gene TRBV19; D remains ambiguous. CDR1 and CDR2 from the germline V gene are LNHDA and SQIVND (reference sequence). V lost 5 bases to trimming and J lost 7 bases, with 12 bases between them. This CDR3 has 14 residues. The CDR3 region has the DNA TGTGCCAGTAGTCCCGGGGTCCTCAATTCACCCCTCCACTTT. This codes for CASSPGVLNSPLHF. Together with reference TRBV19 and TRBJ1-6, the CDR3 gives the full variable domain: DGGITQSPKYLFRKEGQNVTLSCEQNLNHDAMYWYRQDPGQGLRLIYYSQIVNDFQKGDIAEGYSVSREKKESFPLTVTSAQKNPTAFYLCASSPGVLNSPLHFGNGTRLTVT.

The table lists this clone with a count of one. The chain links TRBV18 to TRBJ2-7; 7 positions agree with TRBD1. The CDR3 is 14 amino acids. The germline V gene encodes CDR1 KGHSH and CDR2 LQKENI. Trimming at V came to 3 bases and at J to 2 bases, leaving 4 bases not matched to a gene. The CDR3 region is CASSPDRDPYEQYF. CDR3 coding DNA: TGTGCCAGCTCACCCGACAGGGACCCCTACGAGCAGTACTTC.

This chain joins TRBV6-5 and TRBJ2-7, with D perhaps given as TRBD1 or TRBD2 (5 bases each). Trimming took off 7 bases at V and 4 bases at J, with 14 bases between the two ends. This CDR3 has 13 amino acids. The V gene's germline CDR1 is MNHEY and CDR2 SVGAGI. CDR3 residues: CASNLRGGYEQYF. The CDR3, as DNA: TGTGCCAGCAACCTACGGGGCGGTTACGAGCAGTACTTC.

The chain combines TRBV10-1 with TRBJ2-3; TRBD2 aligns across 9 bases. Per the germline V gene, CDR1 is WNHNN and CDR2 is SYGVQD (reference sequence). J gave up 2 bases and V 7 bases, and 7 bases lay outside the gene matches. CDR3 length equals 15 residues. In DNA form, the CDR3 reads TGCGCCAGCACCCCGGCGGGGGGGCCCACAGATACGCAGTATTTT. Its protein is CASTPAGGPTDTQYF.

This clone was seen a handful of times. The genes are TRBV27 and TRBJ1-3; 9 nucleotides match TRBD1. The CDR3 extends over 17 amino acids. The germline CDR1 and CDR2 sequences are MNHEY and SMNVEV (reference sequence). J lost 3 bases, V lost 0 bases, and 6 bases had no gene match. CDR3 in amino acids: CASSLSPDRGIGNTIYF. In nucleotides, the CDR3 is TGTGCCAGCAGTTTATCGCCGGACAGGGGAATTGGAAACACCATATATTTT.

This chain uses TRBV13 with TRBJ2-7; D uncertain. Germline V gene data show CDR1 as PRHDT and CDR2 as FYEKMQ (reference sequence). This CDR3 comprises 11 residues. V lost 3 bases and J lost 6, with 6 bases in between. The CDR3 bases are TGTGCCAGCAGCTTGGTGTCCGAGCAGTACTTC. Residues: CASSLVSEQYF.

J is TRBJ2-5 and V is TRBV5-1; D unresolved. Germline CDR1 is SGHRS and CDR2 is YFSETQ. This CDR3 spans 13 amino acids. Trimming pared 0 bases from V and 5 bases from J, leaving 8 bases between. In DNA, the CDR3 is TGCGCCAGCAGCTTGGAGGCCTCGGAGACCCAGTACTTC. Translation gives CASSLEASETQYF.